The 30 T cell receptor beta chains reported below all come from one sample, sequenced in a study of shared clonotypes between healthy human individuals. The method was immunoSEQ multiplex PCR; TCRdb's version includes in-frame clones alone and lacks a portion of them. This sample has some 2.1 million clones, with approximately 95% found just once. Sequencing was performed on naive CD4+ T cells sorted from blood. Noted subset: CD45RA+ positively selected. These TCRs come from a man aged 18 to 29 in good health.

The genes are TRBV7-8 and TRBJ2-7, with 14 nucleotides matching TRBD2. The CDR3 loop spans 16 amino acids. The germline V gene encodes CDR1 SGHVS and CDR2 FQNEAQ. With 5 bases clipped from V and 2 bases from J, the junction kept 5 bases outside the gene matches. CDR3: CASSPGTSGSAYEQYF. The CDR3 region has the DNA TGTGCCAGCAGCCCAGGGACTAGCGGGAGTGCCTACGAGCAGTACTTC.

Here the CDR3 DNA reads TGTGCCAGCAGCTTTTCGCTGACAGATAACACTGAAGCTTTCTTT. Protein sequence: CASSFSLTDNTEAFF. V gene TRBV5-4 combines with J gene TRBJ1-1, with D possibly matching TRBD1 (5 bases). V was cut by 2 bases and J by 2 bases, with 13 bases left in between. Germline CDR1 reads SGHNT; CDR2 reads YYREEE (reference sequence). This CDR3 comprises 15 residues.

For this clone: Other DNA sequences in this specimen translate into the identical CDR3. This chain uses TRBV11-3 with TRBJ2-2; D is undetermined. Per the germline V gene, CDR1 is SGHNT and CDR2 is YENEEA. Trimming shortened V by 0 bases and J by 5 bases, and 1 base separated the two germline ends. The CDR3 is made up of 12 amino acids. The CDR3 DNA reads TGTGCCAGCAGCTTAGATACCGGGGAGCTGTTTTTT. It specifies CASSLDTGELFF.

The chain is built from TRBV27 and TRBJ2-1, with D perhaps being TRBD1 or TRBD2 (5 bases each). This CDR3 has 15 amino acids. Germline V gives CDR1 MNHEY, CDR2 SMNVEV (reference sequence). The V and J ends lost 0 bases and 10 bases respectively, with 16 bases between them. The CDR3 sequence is CASSLSAIGAAEQFF. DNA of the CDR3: TGTGCCAGCAGTTTATCAGCCATCGGGGCCGCCGAGCAGTTCTTC.

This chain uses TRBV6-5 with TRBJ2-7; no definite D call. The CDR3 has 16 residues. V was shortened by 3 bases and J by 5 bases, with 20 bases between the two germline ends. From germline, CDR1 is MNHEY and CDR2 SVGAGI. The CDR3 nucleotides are TGTGCCAGCAGTTATAATCCCCGCCCGGCCGCCAACGAGCAGTACTTC. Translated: CASSYNPRPAANEQYF.

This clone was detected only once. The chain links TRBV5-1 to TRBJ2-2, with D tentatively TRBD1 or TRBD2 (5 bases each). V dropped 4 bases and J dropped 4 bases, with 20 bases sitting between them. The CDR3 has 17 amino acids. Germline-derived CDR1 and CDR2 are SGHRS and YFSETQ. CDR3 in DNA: TGCGCCAGCAGCCCCCGGGTCGCCAGGGCGGGCACCGGGGAGCTGTTTTTT. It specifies CASSPRVARAGTGELFF.

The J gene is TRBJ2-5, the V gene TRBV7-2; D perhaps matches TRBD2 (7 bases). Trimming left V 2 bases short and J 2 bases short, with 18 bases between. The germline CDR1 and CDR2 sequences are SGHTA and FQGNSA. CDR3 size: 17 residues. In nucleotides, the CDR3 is TGTGCCAGCAGCTTAACAGGGACCGCAGCGGGGCAAGAGACCCAGTACTTC. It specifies CASSLTGTAAGQETQYF.

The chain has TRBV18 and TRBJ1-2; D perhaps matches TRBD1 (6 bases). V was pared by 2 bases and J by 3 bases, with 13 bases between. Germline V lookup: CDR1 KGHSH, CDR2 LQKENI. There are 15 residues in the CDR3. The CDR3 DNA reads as TGTGCCAGCTCACCAAGGGGGGCGGTCGACTATGGCTACACCTTC. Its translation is CASSPRGAVDYGYTF. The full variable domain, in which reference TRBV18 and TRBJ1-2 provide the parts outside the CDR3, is NAGVMQNPRHLVRRRGQEARLRCSPMKGHSHVYWYRQLPEEGLKFMVYLQKENIIDESGMPKERFSAEFPKEGPSILRIQQVVRGDSAAYFCASSPRGAVDYGYTFGSGTRLTVV.

CDR3 DNA sequence: TGTGCCAGCAGTCTGGGGGACTACGAGCAGTACTTC. This sequence encodes CASSLGDYEQYF. The chain employs TRBV6-1 and TRBJ2-7; TRBD1 or TRBD2 may be the D gene (5 bases each). Germline V CDR1 and CDR2: MNHNS, SASEGT. CDR3 length: 12 residues. V dropped 5 bases and J dropped 3 bases, with 8 bases sitting between them.

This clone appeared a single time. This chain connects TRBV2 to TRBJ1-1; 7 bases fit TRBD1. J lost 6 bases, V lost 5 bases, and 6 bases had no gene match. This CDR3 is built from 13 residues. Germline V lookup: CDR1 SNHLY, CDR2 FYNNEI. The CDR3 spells CASSHRGLPEAFF. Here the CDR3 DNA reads TGTGCCAGCAGTCACAGGGGCCTCCCTGAAGCTTTCTTT. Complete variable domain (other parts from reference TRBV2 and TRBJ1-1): EPEVTQTPSHQVTQMGQEVILRCVPISNHLYFYWYRQILGQKVEFLVSFYNNEISEKSEIFDDQFSVERPDGSNFTLKIRSTKLEDSAMYFCASSHRGLPEAFFGQGTRLTVV.

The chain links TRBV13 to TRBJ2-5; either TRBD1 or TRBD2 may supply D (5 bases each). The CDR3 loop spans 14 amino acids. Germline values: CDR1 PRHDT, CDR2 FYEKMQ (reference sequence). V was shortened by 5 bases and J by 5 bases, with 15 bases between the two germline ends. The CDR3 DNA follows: TGTGCCAGCAGCCCCCCGGGGCCGACGGAGACCCAGTACTTC. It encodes CASSPPGPTETQYF. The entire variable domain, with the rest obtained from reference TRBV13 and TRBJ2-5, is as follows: AAGVIQSPRHLIKEKRETATLKCYPIPRHDTVYWYQQGPGQDPQFLISFYEKMQSDKGSIPDRFSAQQFSDYHSELNMSSLELGDSALYFCASSPPGPTETQYFGPGTRLLVL.

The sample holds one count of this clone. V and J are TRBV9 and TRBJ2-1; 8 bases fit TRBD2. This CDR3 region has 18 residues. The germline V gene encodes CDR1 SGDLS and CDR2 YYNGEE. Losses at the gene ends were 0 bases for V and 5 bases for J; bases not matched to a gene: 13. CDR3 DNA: TGTGCCAGCAGCGTAGCTACTTACACCCGGGGGGGGCACAATGAGCAGTTCTTC. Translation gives CASSVATYTRGGHNEQFF.

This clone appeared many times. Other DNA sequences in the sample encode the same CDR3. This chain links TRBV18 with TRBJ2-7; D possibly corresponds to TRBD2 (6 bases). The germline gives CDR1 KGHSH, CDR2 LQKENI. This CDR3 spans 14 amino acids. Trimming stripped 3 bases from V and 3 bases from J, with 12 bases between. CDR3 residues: CASSPGGKVYEQYF. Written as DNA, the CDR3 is TGTGCCAGCTCACCTGGCGGGAAGGTCTACGAGCAGTACTTC.

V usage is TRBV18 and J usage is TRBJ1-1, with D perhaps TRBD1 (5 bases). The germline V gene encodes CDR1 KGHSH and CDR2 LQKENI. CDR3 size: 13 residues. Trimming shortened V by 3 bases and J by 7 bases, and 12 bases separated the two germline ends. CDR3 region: CASSPVGDSEAFF. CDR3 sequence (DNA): TGTGCCAGCTCACCCGTGGGAGACAGTGAAGCTTTCTTT.

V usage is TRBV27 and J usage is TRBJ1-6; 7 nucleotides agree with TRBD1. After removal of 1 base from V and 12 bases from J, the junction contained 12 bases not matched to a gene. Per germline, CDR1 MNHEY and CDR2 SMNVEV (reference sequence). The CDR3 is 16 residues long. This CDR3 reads CASSLFYRDSPVPLHF. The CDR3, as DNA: TGTGCCAGCAGTTTATTTTACCGGGACAGTCCGGTACCCCTCCACTTT.

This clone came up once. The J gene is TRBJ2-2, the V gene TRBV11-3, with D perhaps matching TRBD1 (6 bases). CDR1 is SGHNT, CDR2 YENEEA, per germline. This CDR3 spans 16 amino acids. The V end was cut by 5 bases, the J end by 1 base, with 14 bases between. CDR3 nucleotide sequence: TGTGCCAGCAGCCAAGCCGGGACAATGAACACCGGGGAGCTGTTTTTT. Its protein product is CASSQAGTMNTGELFF.

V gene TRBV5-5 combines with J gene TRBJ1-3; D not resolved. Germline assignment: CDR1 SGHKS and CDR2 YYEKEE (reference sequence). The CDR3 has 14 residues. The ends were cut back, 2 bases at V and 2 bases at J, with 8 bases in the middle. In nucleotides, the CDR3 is TGTGCCAGCAGCTTCCCCGGGGCTGGAAACACCATATATTTT. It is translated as CASSFPGAGNTIYF. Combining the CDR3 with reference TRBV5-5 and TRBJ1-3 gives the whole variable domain DAGVTQSPTHLIKTRGQQVTLRCSPISGHKSVSWYQQVLGQGPQFIFQYYEKEERGRGNFPDRFSARQFPNYSSELNVNALLLGDSALYLCASSFPGAGNTIYFGEGSWLTVV.

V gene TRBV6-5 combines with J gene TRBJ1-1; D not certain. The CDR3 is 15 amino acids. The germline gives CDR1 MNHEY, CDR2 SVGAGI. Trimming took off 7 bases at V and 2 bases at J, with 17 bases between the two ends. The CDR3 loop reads CASIPPAGYNTEAFF. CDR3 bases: TGTGCCAGCATCCCCCCGGCAGGTTATAACACTGAAGCTTTCTTT.

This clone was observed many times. The CDR3 nucleotides are TGTGCCAGCAAGACCAGGGACAGGTTTGAAGCTTTCTTT. This translates into CASKTRDRFEAFF. The chain employs TRBV7-9 and TRBJ1-1; the match to TRBD1 covers 8 bases. The trim removed 7 bases at V and 7 bases at J, leaving 8 bases unmatched. Germline CDR1 reads SEHNR; CDR2 reads FQNEAQ (reference sequence). This CDR3 is 13 amino acids long.

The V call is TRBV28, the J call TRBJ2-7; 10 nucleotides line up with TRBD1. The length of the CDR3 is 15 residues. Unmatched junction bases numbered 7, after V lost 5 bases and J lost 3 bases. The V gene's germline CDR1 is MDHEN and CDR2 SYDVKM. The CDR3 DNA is TGTGCCAGCAGTCCTCACGGGACAGGGGACTACGAGCAGTACTTC. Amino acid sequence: CASSPHGTGDYEQYF.

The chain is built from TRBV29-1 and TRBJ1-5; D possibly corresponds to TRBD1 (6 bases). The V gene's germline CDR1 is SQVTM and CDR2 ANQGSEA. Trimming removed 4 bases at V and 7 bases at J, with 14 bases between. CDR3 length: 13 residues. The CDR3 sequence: CSVVGGGGQPQHF. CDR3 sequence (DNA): TGCAGCGTTGTGGGGGGCGGCGGGCAGCCCCAGCATTTT. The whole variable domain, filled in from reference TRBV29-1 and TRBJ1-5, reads SAVISQKPSRDICQRGTSLTIQCQVDSQVTMMFWYRQQPGQSLTLIATANQGSEATYESGFVIDKFPISRPNLTFSTLTVSNMSPEDSSIYLCSVVGGGGQPQHFGDGTRLSIL.

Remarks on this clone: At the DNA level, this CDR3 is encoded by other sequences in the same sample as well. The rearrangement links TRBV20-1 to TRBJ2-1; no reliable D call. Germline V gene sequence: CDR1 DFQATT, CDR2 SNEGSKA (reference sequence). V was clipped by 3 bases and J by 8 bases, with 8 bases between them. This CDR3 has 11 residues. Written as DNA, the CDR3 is TGCAGTGCTAGTCGGTCCGATGAGCAGTTCTTC. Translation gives CSASRSDEQFF.

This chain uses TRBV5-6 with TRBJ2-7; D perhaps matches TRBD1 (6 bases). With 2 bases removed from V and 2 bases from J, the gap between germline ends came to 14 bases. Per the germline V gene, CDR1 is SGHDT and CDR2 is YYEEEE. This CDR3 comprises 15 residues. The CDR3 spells CASSFRRTVAYEQYF. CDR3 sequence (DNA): TGTGCCAGCAGCTTTAGGAGGACAGTGGCCTACGAGCAGTACTTC.

CDR3 sequence: CASRRNDGYEQYF. CDR3 coding DNA: TGTGCCAGCAGAAGAAACGACGGCTACGAGCAGTACTTC. The chain links TRBV5-4 to TRBJ2-7; D is unresolved. V was cut by 5 bases and J by 3 bases, with 12 bases left in between. This CDR3 region has 13 residues. From germline, CDR1 is SGHNT and CDR2 YYREEE (reference sequence).

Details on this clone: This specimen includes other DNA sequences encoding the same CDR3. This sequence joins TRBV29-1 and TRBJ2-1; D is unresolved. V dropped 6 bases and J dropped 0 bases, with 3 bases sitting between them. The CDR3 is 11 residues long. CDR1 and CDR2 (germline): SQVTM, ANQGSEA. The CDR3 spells CSVDSYNEQFF. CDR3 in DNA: TGCAGCGTGGACTCCTACAATGAGCAGTTCTTC.

The CDR3 sequence: CASSELGQGQETQYF. CDR3 bases: TGCGCCAGCAGTGAACTAGGACAGGGTCAAGAGACCCAGTACTTC. The genes are TRBV10-1 and TRBJ2-5, with 8 bases aligning to TRBD1. Trimming removed 3 bases from V and 2 bases from J; junction bases left unmatched: 5. CDR3 length: 15 residues. Per the germline V gene, CDR1 is WNHNN and CDR2 is SYGVQD (reference sequence).

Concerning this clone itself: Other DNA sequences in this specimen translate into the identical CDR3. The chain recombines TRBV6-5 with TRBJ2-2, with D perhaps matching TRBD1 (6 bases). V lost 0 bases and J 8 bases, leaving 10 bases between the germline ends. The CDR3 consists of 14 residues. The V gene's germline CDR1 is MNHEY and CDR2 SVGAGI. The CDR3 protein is CASSYSQGPGELFF. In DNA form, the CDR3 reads TGTGCCAGCAGTTACTCTCAGGGGCCTGGGGAGCTGTTTTTT.

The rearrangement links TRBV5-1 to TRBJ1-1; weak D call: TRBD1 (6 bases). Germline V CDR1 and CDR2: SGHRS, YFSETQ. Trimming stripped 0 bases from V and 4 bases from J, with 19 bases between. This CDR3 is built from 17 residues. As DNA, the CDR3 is TGCGCCAGCAGCTTGGGCTCCACAGGGAATTTTGCCACTGAAGCTTTCTTT. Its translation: CASSLGSTGNFATEAFF.

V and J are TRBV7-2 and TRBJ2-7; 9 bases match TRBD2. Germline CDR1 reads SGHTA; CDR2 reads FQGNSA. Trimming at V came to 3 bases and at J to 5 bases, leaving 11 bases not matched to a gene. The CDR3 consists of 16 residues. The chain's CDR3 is CASSFKGGASGNEQYF. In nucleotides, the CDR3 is TGTGCCAGCAGCTTCAAGGGCGGGGCTAGCGGGAACGAGCAGTACTTC.

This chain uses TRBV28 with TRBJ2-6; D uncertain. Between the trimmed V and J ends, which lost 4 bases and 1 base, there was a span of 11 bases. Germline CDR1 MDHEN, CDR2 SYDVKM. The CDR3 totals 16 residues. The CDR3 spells CASSSRPLSGANVLTF. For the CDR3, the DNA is TGTGCCAGCAGTTCACGGCCATTGTCTGGGGCCAACGTCCTGACTTTC. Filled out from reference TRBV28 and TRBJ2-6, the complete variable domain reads DVKVTQSSRYLVKRTGEKVFLECVQDMDHENMFWYRQDPGLGLRLIYFSYDVKMKEKGDIPEGYSVSREKKERFSLILESASTNQTSMYLCASSSRPLSGANVLTFGAGSRLTVL.